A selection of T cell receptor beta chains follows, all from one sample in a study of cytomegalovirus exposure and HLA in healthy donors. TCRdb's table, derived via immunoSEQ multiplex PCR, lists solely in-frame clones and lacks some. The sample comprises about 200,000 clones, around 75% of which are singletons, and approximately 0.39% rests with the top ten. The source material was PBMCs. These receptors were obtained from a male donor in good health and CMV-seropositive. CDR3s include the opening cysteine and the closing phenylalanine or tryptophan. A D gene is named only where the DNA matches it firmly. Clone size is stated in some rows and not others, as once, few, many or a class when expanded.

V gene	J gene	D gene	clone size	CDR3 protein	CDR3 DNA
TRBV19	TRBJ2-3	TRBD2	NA	CASSPRPSGASTDTQYF	TGTGCCAGTAGTCCCAGACCTAGCGGAGCTAGCACAGATACGCAGTATTTT
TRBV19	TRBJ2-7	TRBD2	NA	CASSTLAGDLYEQYF	TGTGCCAGTAGTACCCTAGCGGGAGACCTCTACGAGCAGTACTTC
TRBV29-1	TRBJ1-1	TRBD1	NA	CSVDQKDRDTEAFF	TGCAGCGTTGATCAAAAGGACAGGGATACTGAAGCTTTCTTT
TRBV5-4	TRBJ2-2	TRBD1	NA	CASSRGQSGTGELFF	TGTGCCAGCAGCCGGGGACAGTCGGGCACCGGGGAGCTGTTTTTT
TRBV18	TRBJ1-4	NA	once	CASSPRSSGVADEKLFF	TGTGCCAGCTCACCACGAAGTTCGGGGGTTGCTGATGAAAAACTGTTTTTT
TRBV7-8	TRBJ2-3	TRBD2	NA	CASSLGGGRGDTQYF	TGTGCCAGCAGCTTAGGTGGCGGGAGAGGGGATACGCAGTATTTT
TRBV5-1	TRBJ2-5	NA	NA	CASSLVGGSETQYF	TGCGCCAGCAGCTTGGTTGGGGGCTCAGAGACCCAGTACTTC
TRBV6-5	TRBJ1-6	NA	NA	CASRRGTYNSPLHF	TGTGCCAGCCGGCGCGGGACGTATAATTCACCCCTCCACTTT
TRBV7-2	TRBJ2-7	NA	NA	CASRALYEQYF	TGTGCCAGCAGGGCCCTCTACGAGCAGTACTTC
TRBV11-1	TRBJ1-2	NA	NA	CASSLTTDYGYTF	TGTGCCAGCAGCTTAACGACAGACTATGGCTACACCTTC
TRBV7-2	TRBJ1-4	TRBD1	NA	CASSLAGGVGEKLFF	TGTGCCAGCAGCTTAGCAGGGGGCGTTGGGGAAAAACTGTTTTTT
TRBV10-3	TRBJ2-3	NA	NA	CAISEGWADTQYF	TGTGCCATCAGTGAGGGATGGGCTGATACGCAGTATTTT
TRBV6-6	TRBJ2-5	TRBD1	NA	CASGQGRETQYF	TGTGCCAGCGGACAGGGGCGAGAGACCCAGTACTTC
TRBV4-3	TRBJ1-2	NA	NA	CASSQDRQGLWGYTF	TGCGCCAGCAGCCAAGATAGGCAGGGCCTTTGGGGCTACACCTTC
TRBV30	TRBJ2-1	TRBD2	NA	CAWSVDSGRYNEQFF	TGTGCCTGGAGTGTAGATAGCGGGAGGTACAATGAGCAGTTCTTC
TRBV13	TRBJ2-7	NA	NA	CASSSGSSSSYEQYF	TGCGCCAGCAGCTCAGGGTCCTCCAGTTCCTACGAGCAGTACTTC
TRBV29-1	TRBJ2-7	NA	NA	CSVTGTSYEQYF	TGCAGCGTAACCGGGACAAGCTACGAGCAGTACTTC
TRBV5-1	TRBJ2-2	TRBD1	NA	CASSLVGQGITGELFF	TGCGCCAGCAGCTTGGTAGGACAGGGGATAACCGGGGAGCTGTTTTTT
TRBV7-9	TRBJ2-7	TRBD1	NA	CASSPGQGPYEQYF	TGTGCCAGCAGCCCGGGACAGGGTCCGTACGAGCAGTACTTC
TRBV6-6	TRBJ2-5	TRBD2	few	CASSRFAGGEETQYF	TGTGCCAGCAGTAGATTCGCGGGGGGCGAAGAGACCCAGTACTTC
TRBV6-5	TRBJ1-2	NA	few	CASSRGQFDTF	TGTGCCAGCAGCCGCGGACAGTTCGACACCTTC
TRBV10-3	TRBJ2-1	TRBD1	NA	CAISPPDRENEQFF	TGTGCCATCTCCCCACCCGACAGGGAAAATGAGCAGTTCTTC
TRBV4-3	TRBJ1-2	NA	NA	CASSLARAANYGYTF	TGCGCCAGCAGCTTGGCCAGGGCAGCTAACTATGGCTACACCTTC
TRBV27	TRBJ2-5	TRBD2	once	CASRKVAGVLETQYF	TGTGCCAGCAGAAAAGTAGCGGGAGTGCTGGAGACCCAGTACTTC
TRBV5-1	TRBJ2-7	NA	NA	CASSTGHTYYEQYF	TGCGCCAGCAGCACCGGACACACATACTACGAGCAGTACTTC
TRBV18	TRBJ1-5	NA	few	CASSPPGGKYQPQHF	TGTGCCAGCTCACCACCCGGAGGGAAGTATCAGCCCCAGCATTTT
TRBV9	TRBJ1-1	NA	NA	CASSVYPTENTEAFF	TGTGCCAGCAGCGTATACCCGACAGAGAACACTGAAGCTTTCTTT
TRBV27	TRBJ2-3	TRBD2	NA	CASSLSNRLAGVTDTQYF	TGTGCCAGCAGTTTATCGAATAGACTAGCGGGAGTCACAGATACGCAGTATTTT
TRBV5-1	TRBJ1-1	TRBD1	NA	CASSRRTGGRANTEAFF	TGCGCCAGCAGCCGACGGACAGGGGGCCGAGCGAACACTGAAGCTTTCTTT
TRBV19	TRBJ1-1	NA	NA	CASRDKGQGYPTEAFF	TGTGCCAGTAGGGATAAGGGGCAAGGGTATCCGACTGAAGCTTTCTTT
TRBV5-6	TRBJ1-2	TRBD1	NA	CASSFGQGDYGYTF	TGTGCCAGCAGCTTTGGACAGGGGGACTATGGCTACACCTTC
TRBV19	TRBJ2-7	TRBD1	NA	CASSYLPGQRSYEQYF	TGTGCCAGTAGTTACCTCCCGGGACAGCGCTCCTACGAGCAGTACTTC
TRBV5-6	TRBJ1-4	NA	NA	CASSLRQEQEKLFF	TGTGCCAGCAGCTTACGACAGGAGCAAGAAAAACTGTTTTTT
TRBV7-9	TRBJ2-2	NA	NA	CASSLASGLTGELFF	TGTGCCAGCAGCTTAGCCAGCGGGCTCACCGGGGAGCTGTTTTTT